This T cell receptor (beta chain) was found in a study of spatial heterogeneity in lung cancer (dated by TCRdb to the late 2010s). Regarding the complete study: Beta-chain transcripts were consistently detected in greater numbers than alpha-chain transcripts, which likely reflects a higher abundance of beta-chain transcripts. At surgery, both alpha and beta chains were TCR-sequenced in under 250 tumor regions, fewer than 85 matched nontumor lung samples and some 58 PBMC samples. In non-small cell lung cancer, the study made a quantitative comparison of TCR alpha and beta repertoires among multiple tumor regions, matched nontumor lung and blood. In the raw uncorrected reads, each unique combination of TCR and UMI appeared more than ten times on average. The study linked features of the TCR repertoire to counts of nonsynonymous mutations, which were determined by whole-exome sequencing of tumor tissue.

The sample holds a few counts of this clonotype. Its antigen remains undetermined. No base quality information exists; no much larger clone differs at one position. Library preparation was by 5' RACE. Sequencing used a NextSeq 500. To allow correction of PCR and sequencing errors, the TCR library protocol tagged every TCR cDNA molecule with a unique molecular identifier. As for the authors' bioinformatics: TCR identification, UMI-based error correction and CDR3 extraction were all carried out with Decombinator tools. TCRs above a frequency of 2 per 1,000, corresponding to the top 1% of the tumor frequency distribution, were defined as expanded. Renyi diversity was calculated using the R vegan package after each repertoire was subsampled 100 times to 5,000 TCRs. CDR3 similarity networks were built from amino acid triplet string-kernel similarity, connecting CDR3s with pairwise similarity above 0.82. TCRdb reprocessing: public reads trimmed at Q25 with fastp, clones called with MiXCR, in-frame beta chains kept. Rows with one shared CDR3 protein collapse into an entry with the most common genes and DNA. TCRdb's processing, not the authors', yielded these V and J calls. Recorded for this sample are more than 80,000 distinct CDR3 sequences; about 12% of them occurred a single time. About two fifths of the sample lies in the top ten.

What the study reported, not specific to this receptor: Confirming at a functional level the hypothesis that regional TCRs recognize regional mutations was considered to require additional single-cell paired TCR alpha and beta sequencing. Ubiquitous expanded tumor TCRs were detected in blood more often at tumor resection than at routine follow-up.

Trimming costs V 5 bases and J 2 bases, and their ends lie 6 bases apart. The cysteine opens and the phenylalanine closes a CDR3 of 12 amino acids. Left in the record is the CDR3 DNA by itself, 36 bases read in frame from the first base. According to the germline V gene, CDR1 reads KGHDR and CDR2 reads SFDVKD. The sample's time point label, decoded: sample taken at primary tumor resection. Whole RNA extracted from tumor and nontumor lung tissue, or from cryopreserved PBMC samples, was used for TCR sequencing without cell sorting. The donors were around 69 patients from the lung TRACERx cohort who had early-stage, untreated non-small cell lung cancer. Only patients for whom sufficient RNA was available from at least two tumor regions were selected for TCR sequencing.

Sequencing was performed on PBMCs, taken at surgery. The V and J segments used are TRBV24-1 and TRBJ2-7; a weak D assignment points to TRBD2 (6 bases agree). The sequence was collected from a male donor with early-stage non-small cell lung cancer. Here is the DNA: TGTGCCACCAGTGGCGGGGCCTACGAGCAGTACTTC. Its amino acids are CATSGGAYEQYF.